This T cell receptor (beta chain) was observed in a study of T cell clonotyping in hematopoietic cell transplantation. General study findings and limits: Recipient TCR diversity dropped after transplant; expanded clonotypes rose from day 30 to 180. Broader posttransplant TCR repertoire diversity was predicted by graft donor and pretransplant recipient Inverse Simpson Index values.

With regard to this clone: Its antigen is currently unknown.

Recipient blood drawn about 28 days pretransplant and days 30, 100, 180 after. Sequencing used immunoSEQ multiplex PCR; TCRdb keeps in-frame clones, though not all of them. The data contain 4,000 or so clones, 60% to 85% of them seen just once; the ten biggest clones take up about 34%. CDR1 and CDR2 (germline): MNHEY, SMNVEV (reference sequence). The CDR3 loop spans 16 amino acids. V shed 8 bases and J 7 bases; nucleotides not matched to a gene: 15. The chain links TRBV27 to TRBJ2-7; 12 bases agree with TRBD2. The starting material was peripheral blood mononuclear cells, obtained 100 days after allogeneic stem cell transplant. The receptor comes from a male patient aged 50 to 60 who had an allogeneic stem cell transplant from an unrelated donor, so the T cells may come from the graft donor. Some clones in this sample may be carry-over from other donors' samples. CDR3 DNA sequence: TGTGCCAGCGCCCCTCTTAGGACTAGCGGGACGGGGGAGCAGTACTTC. It translates to CASAPLRTSGTGEQYF.